The 27 T cell receptor beta chains reported below all come from one sample, sequenced in a study of cytomegalovirus exposure and HLA in healthy donors. PCR involved 60 Vbeta and 13 Jbeta primers. TCRdb's copy holds only in-frame clones and misses some; the assay was immunoSEQ multiplex PCR. The table shows under 200,000 clones, with around 80% occurring only once. The sequencing sample was made of PBMCs. These receptors came from a middle-aged man in good health and CMV-seronegative.

The CDR3 spells CASSAGQGVPNYGYTF. CDR3 nucleotides: TGTGCCAGCAGCGCCGGACAGGGGGTCCCTAACTATGGCTACACCTTC. This chain links TRBV7-9 with TRBJ1-2; 10 bases agree with TRBD1. CDR3 size: 16 residues. The trim removed 5 bases at V and 0 bases at J, leaving 6 bases unmatched. CDR1 and CDR2 (germline): SEHNR, FQNEAQ (reference sequence). The whole variable domain, remainder taken from reference TRBV7-9 and TRBJ1-2, is DTGVSQNPRHKITKRGQNVTFRCDPISEHNRLYWYRQTLGQGPEFLTYFQNEAQLEKSRLLSDRFSAERPKGSFSTLEIQRTEQGDSAMYLCASSAGQGVPNYGYTFGSGTRLTVV.

The chain has TRBV4-3 and TRBJ1-3, with D unclear. Germline V gene sequence: CDR1 LGHNA, CDR2 YSLEER. The CDR3 consists of 14 residues. V lost 2 bases to trimming and J lost 4 bases, with 9 bases between them. The CDR3 reads CASSQLVSGNTIYF. CDR3 coding DNA: TGCGCCAGCAGCCAATTAGTATCCGGAAACACCATATATTTT.

The genes are TRBV14 and TRBJ2-2; D is perhaps TRBD1 (6 bases). CDR3 length: 16 residues. From germline, CDR1 is SGHDN and CDR2 FVKESK. V was clipped by 4 bases and J by 7 bases, with 19 bases between them. The CDR3 sequence is CASSLLLSRGIGELFF. As DNA, the CDR3 is TGTGCCAGCAGCCTCCTCTTAAGCAGGGGTATCGGGGAGCTGTTTTTT.

The rearrangement joins TRBV7-5 to TRBJ2-3; the D call in the table, TRBD1, was not verified against the DNA. TRBV7-5 represents a pseudogene. CDR3 length: 14 residues. The CDR3: CARSLGQGTDTQYF. The CDR3 DNA sequence: TGTGCCAGAAGCCTGGGACAGGGAACAGATACGCAGTATTTT.

The chain carries TRBV4-1 and TRBJ1-2; TRBD1 matches 7 bases. Germline CDR1 and CDR2: MGHRA and YSYEKL. Trimming at V came to 2 bases and at J to 1 base, leaving 10 bases not matched to a gene. There are 17 residues in the CDR3. DNA of the CDR3: TGCGCCAGCAGCCAACCACCGGGACAGTCAATTAACTATGGCTACACCTTC. It specifies CASSQPPGQSINYGYTF.

The chain links TRBV5-4 to TRBJ2-1; D perhaps matches TRBD2 (5 bases). Germline V gives CDR1 SGHNT, CDR2 YYREEE (reference sequence). V was clipped by 3 bases and J by 8 bases, with 21 bases between them. The CDR3 loop spans 16 amino acids. The CDR3 region is CASSSGHMRTSDEQFF. In DNA, the CDR3 is TGTGCCAGCAGCTCGGGTCATATGAGGACTTCGGATGAGCAGTTCTTC.

This clone appeared once. An end of the junction does not agree with germline; a read error may underlie this. V and J are TRBV5-1 and TRBJ2-1; 12 nucleotides agree with TRBD1. The germline V gene encodes CDR1 SGHRS and CDR2 YFSETQ. This CDR3 spans 15 amino acids. The CDR3 DNA sequence: TGCGCCAGCAGCCCGGGGACAGGGGGCTACCATGAGCAGTTCTTC. Residues: CASSPGTGGYHEQFF.

The chain recombines TRBV10-3 with TRBJ1-6; possibly TRBD1 for D (6 bases). Trimming removed 0 bases from V and 7 bases from J, with 10 bases in between. The CDR3 spans 15 residues. CDR1 is ENHRY, CDR2 SYGVKD, per germline. Here the CDR3 DNA reads TGTGCCATCAGTGAGTCGCAGGGGTTAAATTCACCCCTCCACTTT. It is translated as CAISESQGLNSPLHF.

CDR3 coding DNA: TGTGCCAGCAGCGCCTACCCACGATTGGAGACCCAGTACTTC. Protein: CASSAYPRLETQYF. This rearrangement joins TRBV9 to TRBJ2-5, with D uncertain. Germline V lookup: CDR1 SGDLS, CDR2 YYNGEE. The CDR3 totals 14 residues. The V end lost 3 bases, the J end lost 5 bases, and 14 bases lay between the germline ends.

J is TRBJ1-5 and V is TRBV5-1; perhaps TRBD1 as D (6 bases). Trimming cost V 0 bases and J 5 bases, with 12 bases left between them. There are 15 residues in the CDR3. Per germline, CDR1 SGHRS and CDR2 YFSETQ. Written as DNA, the CDR3 is TGCGCCAGCAGCTTGGGGGACATCCCCCATCAGCCCCAGCATTTT. Translation: CASSLGDIPHQPQHF.

This clone was observed a few times. The chain combines TRBV10-3 with TRBJ1-6, with 7 bases identical to TRBD1. The CDR3 extends over 13 amino acids. The V and J ends lost 11 bases and 3 bases, in that order; junction bases with no gene match: 4. Looked up from germline, CDR1 is ENHRY and CDR2 is SYGVKD. The CDR3 here is CAPTGDYNSPLHF. The CDR3 bases are TGTGCCCCAACAGGGGACTATAATTCACCCCTCCACTTT.

In this sample, this clone turned up once. This rearrangement joins TRBV7-2 to TRBJ2-3, with D perhaps TRBD2 (5 bases). This CDR3 has 12 residues. Germline V gene data show CDR1 as SGHTA and CDR2 as FQGNSA. Trimming left V 5 bases short and J 8 bases short, with 11 bases between. Here the CDR3 DNA reads TGTGCCAGCAGCCTTCGGGGTCCTACGCAGTATTTT. As protein: CASSLRGPTQYF.

The chain has TRBV18 and TRBJ1-5; 10 nucleotides line up with TRBD1. The J segment lost 5 bases and the V segment lost 6 bases, leaving 7 bases of the junction unmatched. Germline V gene lookup returns CDR1 KGHSH and CDR2 LQKENI. CDR3 length equals 15 residues. The CDR3 sequence: CASSLTGTGDQPQHF. The CDR3 region has the DNA TGTGCCAGCTCCCTAACCGGGACAGGGGATCAGCCCCAGCATTTT.

The chain is built from TRBV6-1 and TRBJ1-4, with 9 bases matching TRBD1. Trimming cost V 4 bases and J 7 bases; bases outside gene matches: 7. In germline, CDR1 is MNHNS, CDR2 SASEGT. CDR3 length: 15 residues. The CDR3: CASSVNRGPGEKLFF. CDR3 nucleotide sequence: TGTGCCAGCAGTGTTAACAGGGGGCCGGGTGAAAAACTGTTTTTT.

This clone was seen more than once but under ten times. The chain recombines TRBV11-3 with TRBJ1-6; TRBD1 might be the D (5 bases). The V gene lost 4 bases and the J gene lost 8 bases, with 9 bases spanning the gap. Germline-derived CDR1 and CDR2 are SGHNT and YENEEA. This CDR3 contains 13 residues. The CDR3 region is CASSSSRDSPLHF. The CDR3 coding sequence is TGTGCCAGCAGCTCCTCCAGGGATTCACCCCTCCACTTT.

This chain connects TRBV19 to TRBJ2-6, with D hard to call. The CDR3 runs to 15 residues. V lost 6 bases to trimming and J lost 1 base, with 10 bases between them. CDR1 and CDR2 (germline): LNHDA, SQIVND (reference sequence). CDR3 DNA sequence: TGTGCCAGTAGGAACCGGTTTTCTGGGGCCAACGTCCTGACTTTC. Translated: CASRNRFSGANVLTF.

The genes are TRBV30 and TRBJ2-5; possible D gene TRBD1, 6 bases. This CDR3 spans 14 amino acids. Germline loops: CDR1 GTSNPN, CDR2 SVGIG (reference sequence). Trimming cost V 1 base and J 1 base, with 10 bases left between them. CDR3 in DNA: TGTGCCTGGAGTGAAGGGGGAACCCAAGAGACCCAGTACTTC. Translation: CAWSEGGTQETQYF.

The chain links TRBV10-1 to TRBJ1-1; TRBD1 is a possible D gene (6 bases). The V end was cut by 6 bases, the J end by 1 base, with 9 bases between. There are 13 residues in the CDR3. Germline CDR1 and CDR2: WNHNN and SYGVQD (reference sequence). The DNA for the CDR3 is TGCGCCAGCAGCCTGGACAGGAACACTGAAGCTTTCTTT. Its translation: CASSLDRNTEAFF.

The V call is TRBV10-3, the J call TRBJ2-5; a weak D match, TRBD1 (5 bases). Germline V CDR1 and CDR2: ENHRY, SYGVKD. The CDR3 runs to 13 residues. V was cut by 5 bases and J by 2 bases, with 9 bases left in between. CDR3 residues: CAISPTGQETQYF. The CDR3, as DNA: TGTGCCATCAGTCCAACAGGTCAAGAGACCCAGTACTTC.

The chain joins TRBV7-3 to TRBJ2-1, with TRBD2 matching 14 bases. V dropped 5 bases and J dropped 8; count of bases not matched to a gene: 5. CDR1 is SGHTA, CDR2 FQGTGA, per germline. The CDR3 spans 15 residues. The CDR3 loop is CASSDGTSGSDEQFF. The DNA of the CDR3 is TGTGCCAGCAGCGACGGGACTAGCGGGAGCGATGAGCAGTTCTTC. Full variable domain (rest looked up from reference TRBV7-3 and TRBJ2-1): GAGVSQTPSNKVTEKGKYVELRCDPISGHTALYWYRQSLGQGPEFLIYFQGTGAADDSGLPNDRFFAVRPEGSVSTLKIQRTERGDSAVYLCASSDGTSGSDEQFFGPGTRLTVL.

This clone was observed a handful of times. This sequence joins TRBV28 and TRBJ1-3, with a weak D call TRBD1 (5 bases). V was trimmed by 6 bases and J by 0 bases, leaving 9 bases between them. CDR3 length: 14 amino acids. CDR1 MDHEN and CDR2 SYDVKM come from the germline V gene. The CDR3 region is CASRDSLSGNTIYF. The CDR3 bases are TGTGCCAGCAGAGACAGCCTCTCTGGAAACACCATATATTTT.

V is TRBV2 and J is TRBJ2-1, with no clear D. V dropped 5 bases and J dropped 2 bases, with 7 bases sitting between them. CDR3 size: 13 residues. Germline CDR1 and CDR2: SNHLY and FYNNEI. DNA for the CDR3: TGTGCCAGCAGTCCACTGGCCTACAATGAGCAGTTCTTC. Translated, it gives CASSPLAYNEQFF.

A few counts support this clone. This chain links TRBV6-1 with TRBJ1-2; a possible D gene is TRBD1 (6 bases). Between the trimmed V and J ends, which lost 1 base and 6 bases, there was a span of 9 bases. Germline-derived CDR1 and CDR2 are MNHNS and SASEGT. The CDR3 spans 13 residues. In nucleotides, the CDR3 is TGTGCCAGCAGTGAAGGGGCAGGGGATGGCTACACCTTC. Translated, it gives CASSEGAGDGYTF.

This clone has only one observation. This rearrangement joins TRBV6-1 to TRBJ2-1; D is perhaps TRBD2 (5 bases). V lost 7 bases and J 3 bases, leaving 16 bases between the germline ends. CDR1 and CDR2 from the germline V gene are MNHNS and SASEGT. This CDR3 has 15 residues. DNA for the CDR3: TGTGCCAGCATGGGGAGTAGCTCAATCTACAATGAGCAGTTCTTC. It translates to CASMGSSSIYNEQFF.

CDR3 protein: CASSLGSGNQPQHF. In DNA, the CDR3 is TGTGCCAGCAGCTTAGGGAGCGGCAATCAGCCCCAGCATTTT. The rearrangement uses TRBV7-9 and TRBJ1-5; D remains ambiguous. Trimming took off 1 base at V and 2 bases at J, with 6 bases between the two ends. This CDR3 spans 14 amino acids. Germline-derived CDR1 and CDR2 are SEHNR and FQNEAQ (reference sequence). The full variable domain, in which reference TRBV7-9 and TRBJ1-5 provide the parts outside the CDR3, is DTGVSQNPRHKITKRGQNVTFRCDPISEHNRLYWYRQTLGQGPEFLTYFQNEAQLEKSRLLSDRFSAERPKGSFSTLEIQRTEQGDSAMYLCASSLGSGNQPQHFGDGTRLSIL.

The chain has TRBV27 and TRBJ2-7; 7 nucleotides line up with TRBD1. This CDR3 contains 14 residues. V gave up 6 bases and J gave up 5 bases; unmatched junction bases: 10. Germline V CDR1 and CDR2: MNHEY, SMNVEV (reference sequence). CDR3 DNA: TGTGCCAGCAGCCCCTGGGACAGTGTGAACGAGCAGTACTTC. Its translation is CASSPWDSVNEQYF.

The rearrangement joins TRBV29-1 to TRBJ2-2, with D perhaps matching TRBD1 (5 bases). V dropped 4 bases and J dropped 4 bases, with 10 bases sitting between them. The CDR3 consists of 13 residues. CDR1 SQVTM and CDR2 ANQGSEA come from the germline V gene. The CDR3 sequence is CSVGQTSTGELFF. CDR3 DNA sequence: TGCAGCGTTGGACAGACGTCCACCGGGGAGCTGTTTTTT.